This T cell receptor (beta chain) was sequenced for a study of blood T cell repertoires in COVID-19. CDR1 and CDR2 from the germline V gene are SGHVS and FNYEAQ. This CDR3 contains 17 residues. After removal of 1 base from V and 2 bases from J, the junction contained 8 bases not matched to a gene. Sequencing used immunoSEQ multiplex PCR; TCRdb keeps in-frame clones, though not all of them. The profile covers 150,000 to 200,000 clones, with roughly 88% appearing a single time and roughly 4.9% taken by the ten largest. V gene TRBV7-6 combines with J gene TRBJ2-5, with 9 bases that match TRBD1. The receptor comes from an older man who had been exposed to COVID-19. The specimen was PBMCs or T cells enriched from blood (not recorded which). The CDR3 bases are TGTGCCAGCAGCTTAGGCACTGGGACAGGGAATCAAGAGACCCAGTACTTC. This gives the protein CASSLGTGTGNQETQYF.